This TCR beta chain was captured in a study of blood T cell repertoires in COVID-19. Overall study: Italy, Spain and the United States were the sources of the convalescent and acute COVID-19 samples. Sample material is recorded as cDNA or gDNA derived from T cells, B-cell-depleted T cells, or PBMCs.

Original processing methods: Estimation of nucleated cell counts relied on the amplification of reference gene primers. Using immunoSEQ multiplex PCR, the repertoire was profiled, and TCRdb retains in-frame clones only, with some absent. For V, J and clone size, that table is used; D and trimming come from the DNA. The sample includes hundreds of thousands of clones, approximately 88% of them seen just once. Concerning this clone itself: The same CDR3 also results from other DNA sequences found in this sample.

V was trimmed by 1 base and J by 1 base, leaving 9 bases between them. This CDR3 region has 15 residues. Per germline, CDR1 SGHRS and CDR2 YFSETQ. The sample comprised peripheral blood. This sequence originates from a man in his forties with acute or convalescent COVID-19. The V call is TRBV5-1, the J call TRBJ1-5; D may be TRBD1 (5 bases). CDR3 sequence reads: CASSLTGGSNQPQHF. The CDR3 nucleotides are TGCGCCAGCAGCTTGACCGGGGGGAGCAATCAGCCCCAGCATTTT.